What follows is one T cell receptor beta chain and its context. TCRdb's table, derived via immunoSEQ multiplex PCR, lists solely in-frame clones and lacks some. The table includes hundreds of thousands of clones, roughly nine tenths detected once. The data were taken from a study of blood T cell repertoires in COVID-19. Donors in Cohort 3 who had recovered were those with two negative PCRs, healthcare professional clearance, or resolution of their symptoms. From germline, CDR1 is LNHDA and CDR2 SQIVND (reference sequence). There are 13 residues in the CDR3. V was cut by 4 bases and J by 3 bases, with 9 bases left in between.

This receptor was identified in a woman aged 18-29 years who had recovered from COVID-19. The sequenced material came from PBMCs or T cells enriched from blood (not recorded which). V is TRBV19 and J is TRBJ1-1; D is uncertain. CDR3: CASSTGKYTEAFF. The CDR3 DNA sequence: TGTGCCAGTAGTACAGGAAAATACACTGAAGCTTTCTTT.